Listed below are T cell receptor beta chains from one sample, sequenced in a study of human T cells and chemical hapten exposure. TCRdb reprocessed the RACE reads with MiXCR, giving one entry per CDR3 protein. The table includes under 450,000 distinct CDR3 sequences, nearly 6.5% detected once. The input for sequencing was whole blood, taken in connection with sensitization to the hapten diphenylcyclopropenone (DPC). The receptors here all came from a woman aged 18 to 35 with alopecia areata. Some clones in this sample may be carry-over from other donors' samples. Each CDR3 is given with its conserved first and last residue. Each record gives: clone size, J gene, V gene, D gene, CDR3 DNA, CDR3 protein. A D gene is named only where the DNA matches it firmly. Where a row states a size, it is once, few, many or the class of an expanded clone; other rows omit it.

few	TRBJ2-3	TRBV12-3/TRBV12-4	.	TGTGCCAGCAGTTTAACCCGGGACGATACGCAGTATTTT	CASSLTRDDTQYF
many	TRBJ2-1	TRBV6-2/TRBV6-3	.	TGTGCCAGCCACACCACCGGTAGCAATGAGCAGTTCTTC	CASHTTGSNEQFF
.	TRBJ2-1	TRBV2	TRBD2	TGTGCCAGCAGTGCTAGCGGGGGCCCCTACAATGAGCAGTTCTTC	CASSASGGPYNEQFF
few	TRBJ1-1	TRBV6-2/TRBV6-3	TRBD1	TGTGCCAGCACCTTGGACAGGGATGGGGGTGAAGCTTTCTTT	CASTLDRDGGEAFF
few	TRBJ2-4	TRBV5-1	TRBD1	TGCGCCAGCAGCTTGTTTCCGGACAGGTTGTTAGCCAAAAACATTCAGTACTTC	CASSLFPDRLLAKNIQYF
.	TRBJ1-1	TRBV2	TRBD1	TGTGCCAGCAGTGAGAGACAGGGGCACACTGAAGCTTTCTTT	CASSERQGHTEAFF
many	TRBJ2-3	TRBV4-3	.	TGCGCCAGCAGCCAAGGGATCGTAGATACGCAGTATTTT	CASSQGIVDTQYF
.	TRBJ1-5	TRBV6-2/TRBV6-3	TRBD1	TGTGCCAGCAGTCCAGAACTAACAGGGGGACCCAATCAGCCCCAGCATTTT	CASSPELTGGPNQPQHF
.	TRBJ2-1	TRBV7-8	TRBD2	TGTGCCAGCAGCATTAGCGGGGGGGAATACAATGAGCAGTTCTTC	CASSISGGEYNEQFF
few	TRBJ2-3	TRBV20-1	.	TGCAGTGCTAGAGCCCCAGGGTATTTGACAGATACGCAGTATTTT	CSARAPGYLTDTQYF
.	TRBJ1-2	TRBV12-3/TRBV12-4	TRBD1	TGTGCCAGCACCTTGGGGCAGGGGGCGCACTATGGCTACACCTTC	CASTLGQGAHYGYTF
.	TRBJ2-3	TRBV9	TRBD2	TGTGCCAGCAGCCCGGGGCTAGCGGGGGGGGATACGCAGTATTTT	CASSPGLAGGDTQYF
few	TRBJ2-1	TRBV7-2	TRBD2	TGTGCCAGCAGCACGACTAGCGAGTACTACAATGAGCAGTTCTTC	CASSTTSEYYNEQFF
many	TRBJ1-4	TRBV7-9	.	TGTGCCAGCAGCTTGTATGCAACTAATGAAAAACTGTTTTTT	CASSLYATNEKLFF
.	TRBJ1-2	TRBV4-1	TRBD1	TGCGCCAGCAGCCTCCGACAGGGGGACGCATATGGCTACACCTTC	CASSLRQGDAYGYTF
many	TRBJ2-3	TRBV9	.	TGTGCCAGCAGCGTCGCCCGGGCCCTGGGCACAGATACGCAGTATTTT	CASSVARALGTDTQYF
few	TRBJ2-3	TRBV4-3	TRBD2	TGCGCCAGCAGCCAAGACCCTAGCGGGGGTGCAGATACGCAGTATTTT	CASSQDPSGGADTQYF
many	TRBJ2-5	TRBV6-2/TRBV6-3	.	TGTGCCAGCAGTTATCGTGGGACGTTTCAAGAGACCCAGTACTTC	CASSYRGTFQETQYF
few	TRBJ1-2	TRBV12-3/TRBV12-4	.	TGTGCCAGCGGCTCAACGGTAGACAACTATGGCTACACCTTC	CASGSTVDNYGYTF
.	TRBJ2-5	TRBV7-3	TRBD1	TGTGCCAGCAGCCCAGGGGGCAGGGGAGGAGAGACCCAGTACTTC	CASSPGGRGGETQYF
many	TRBJ1-2	TRBV29-1	.	TGCAGCGTTGTGGGGCTAGATGGCTACACCTTC	CSVVGLDGYTF
.	TRBJ1-1	TRBV6-2/TRBV6-3	.	TGTGCCAGCAGTTACTCAGGGGCAGGCACTGAAGCTTTCTTT	CASSYSGAGTEAFF
.	TRBJ2-1	TRBV7-3	.	TGTGCCAGCAGGGAAGGAGGGGCCTCCTACAATGAGCAGTTCTTC	CASREGGASYNEQFF
many	TRBJ1-4	TRBV6-5	TRBD1	TGTGCCAGCAGTTACAGGGGACAGGGTAATGAAAAACTGTTTTTT	CASSYRGQGNEKLFF
many	TRBJ2-3	TRBV12-3/TRBV12-4	.	TGTGCCAGCAGTTTCGGTAACGGGGGCCCCACAGATACGCAGTATTTT	CASSFGNGGPTDTQYF
few	TRBJ1-6	TRBV20-1	.	TGCAGTGCTAAGGCGAGAGCTAATTCACCCCTCCACTTT	CSAKARANSPLHF
many	TRBJ2-1	TRBV3-1	.	TGTGCCAGCAGCCCGACGAGCTCCTACAATGAGCAGTTCTTC	CASSPTSSYNEQFF
.	TRBJ1-5	TRBV10-3	.	TGTGCCATCAGTGATATCATTGGGCTCAATCAGCCCCAGCATTTT	CAISDIIGLNQPQHF